One T cell receptor (beta chain) is described in this entry. This sample was taken from a study of patients and donors after allogeneic stem cell transplantation. Trimming took off 6 bases at V and 0 bases at J, with 17 bases between the two ends. This CDR3 comprises 16 residues. Germline lookup yields CDR1 SNHLY and CDR2 FYNNEI. MiXCR, applied by TCRdb to the RT-PCR reads, yields one record per CDR3 protein. The table has about 960,000 distinct CDR3 sequences, 18% seen once. The sequence derives from a human donor who was either an allogeneic HSCT recipient or a stem cell or donor lymphocyte infusion donor (not recorded which). It is not recorded whose cells these are; they may come from a transplant donor. Sample: blood, either unsorted or a sorted T cell fraction (not recorded which). The chain employs TRBV2 and TRBJ1-1; the D gene is possibly TRBD1 (6 bases). The CDR3 spells CASRKLQGTLNTEAFF. Here the CDR3 DNA reads TGTGCCAGCAGGAAACTTCAGGGGACACTGAACACTGAAGCTTTCTTT.